One sample yielded the 24 T cell receptor beta chains listed below, sequenced in a study of control samples from healthy donors and cancer patients. Only in-frame clones appear in the TCRdb table, and some are missing; sequencing was by immunoSEQ multiplex PCR. The sample has some 89,000 clones; 70% to 90% are singletons. Sequenced material: blood. The receptors originated from a woman in her forties in good health.

The rearrangement uses TRBV2 and TRBJ2-7, with 8 bases lining up with TRBD2. CDR3 length: 14 residues. The germline CDR1 and CDR2 sequences are SNHLY and FYNNEI. V trimming: 7 bases; J trimming: 3 bases; junction bases outside the gene matches: 8. CDR3 nucleotides: TGTGCCAGCACTATCGGACTAGCAAACTACGAGCAGTACTTC. Encoded protein: CASTIGLANYEQYF.

V is TRBV24-1 and J is TRBJ1-1; possibly TRBD1 for D (6 bases). Trimming cost V 1 base and J 10 bases, with 9 bases left between them. The CDR3 extends over 12 amino acids. Per the germline V gene, CDR1 is KGHDR and CDR2 is SFDVKD. In nucleotides, the CDR3 is TGTGCCACCAGTGATTTTCAGGGGAGAGCTTTCTTT. Its translation is CATSDFQGRAFF.

This clone appeared once. The chain carries TRBV10-3 and TRBJ2-7; 7 bases agree with TRBD1. V dropped 0 bases and J dropped 5; count of bases not matched to a gene: 4. The CDR3 has 14 amino acids. The germline CDR1 and CDR2 sequences are ENHRY and SYGVKD. CDR3 in amino acids: CAISESTGDHEQYF. The CDR3 region has the DNA TGTGCCATCAGTGAGTCCACAGGGGATCACGAGCAGTACTTC.

The rearrangement joins TRBV18 to TRBJ1-1; maybe TRBD1 (5 bases). CDR3 length: 17 residues. Trimming removed 4 bases from V and 4 bases from J, with 22 bases in between. Germline V gene lookup returns CDR1 KGHSH and CDR2 LQKENI. For the CDR3, the DNA is TGTGCCAGCTCACTAACAGGTCCGGGCCTCACCCCCACTGAAGCTTTCTTT. Residues: CASSLTGPGLTPTEAFF.

The chain combines TRBV24-1 with TRBJ2-3; TRBD2 aligns across 8 bases. There are 21 residues in the CDR3. J gave up 0 bases and V 0 bases, and 16 bases lay outside the gene matches. The germline CDR1 and CDR2 sequences are KGHDR and SFDVKD. CDR3 nucleotides: TGTGCCACCAGTGATTTGCGCGCGGGGGGCCGTCAAACGTCTAGCACAGATACGCAGTATTTT. Translated: CATSDLRAGGRQTSSTDTQYF.

This clone was counted between two and nine times. The chain uses TRBV3-1 (or the pseudogene TRBV3-2) and TRBJ1-2; D is undetermined. Per germline, CDR1 LGHDT and CDR2 YNNKEL (reference sequence). The ends were cut back, 4 bases at V and 2 bases at J, with 20 bases in the middle. The CDR3 is made up of 17 amino acids. CDR3 in amino acids: CASSRTTAALSNYGYTF. CDR3 nucleotide sequence: TGTGCCAGCAGCCGAACTACAGCGGCGCTTTCCAACTATGGCTACACCTTC.

CDR3 residues: CASSLIGHEQYF. As DNA, the CDR3 is TGCGCCAGCAGCTTAATAGGGCACGAGCAGTACTTC. V and J are TRBV5-1 and TRBJ2-7; D ambiguous. The germline CDR1 and CDR2 sequences are SGHRS and YFSETQ. Trimming stripped 2 bases from V and 5 bases from J, with 8 bases between. The length of the CDR3 is 12 residues. Full variable domain (outside the CDR3, taken from reference TRBV5-1 and TRBJ2-7): KAGVTQTPRYLIKTRGQQVTLSCSPISGHRSVSWYQQTPGQGLQFLFEYFSETQRNKGNFPGRFSGRQFSNSRSEMNVSTLELGDSALYLCASSLIGHEQYFGPGTRLTVT.

The genes are TRBV5-1 and TRBJ1-1; tentatively, D is TRBD1 (5 bases). Looked up from germline, CDR1 is SGHRS and CDR2 is YFSETQ. CDR3 length: 15 residues. V was pared by 5 bases and J by 4 bases, with 18 bases between. This chain's CDR3 is CASSRGWGDGTEAFF. DNA of the CDR3: TGCGCCAGCAGTCGGGGATGGGGGGATGGCACTGAAGCTTTCTTT.

The chain carries TRBV12-5 and TRBJ1-1; TRBD1 might be the D (5 bases). There are 14 residues in the CDR3. Between the trimmed V and J ends, which lost 8 bases and 1 base, there was a span of 14 bases. From germline, CDR1 is LGHNT and CDR2 FRNRAP. As DNA, the CDR3 is TGTGCTAGTTCTAGTGGGACCCCGAACACTGAAGCTTTCTTT. Translated: CASSSGTPNTEAFF. The full variable domain, completed using reference TRBV12-5 and TRBJ1-1, is DARVTQTPRHKVTEMGQEVTMRCQPILGHNTVFWYRQTMMQGLELLAYFRNRAPLDDSGMPKDRFSAEMPDATLATLKIQPSEPRDSAVYFCASSSGTPNTEAFFGQGTRLTVV.

J is TRBJ1-1 and V is TRBV6-5, with D possibly being TRBD1 (6 bases). This CDR3 is built from 13 residues. CDR1 and CDR2 from the germline V gene are MNHEY and SVGAGI. Trimming removed 2 bases from V and 3 bases from J, with 7 bases in between. The CDR3 sequence: CASSYKGDTEAFF. CDR3 in DNA: TGTGCCAGCAGTTACAAGGGGGACACTGAAGCTTTCTTT.

The chain uses TRBV4-1 and TRBJ2-5, with 8 bases lining up with TRBD1. The germline V gene has CDR1 MGHRA and CDR2 YSYEKL. The CDR3 is 16 amino acids. Trimming took 0 bases from V and 2 from J; bases not matched to a gene: 5. CDR3 DNA: TGCGCCAGCAGCCAAGATAGAACAGGGGGGCAAGAGACCCAGTACTTC. The encoded protein is CASSQDRTGGQETQYF.

The V call is TRBV4-2, the J call TRBJ1-5, with 11 positions matching TRBD1. This CDR3 is built from 18 residues. V was pared by 1 base and J by 3 bases, with 8 bases of the junction left unmatched. Per the germline V gene, CDR1 is LGHNA and CDR2 is YNFKEQ. In DNA, the CDR3 is TGTGCCAGCAGCCAAGGGACAGGGGGCGAGATTTTCAATCAGCCCCAGCATTTT. It encodes CASSQGTGGEIFNQPQHF.

This chain uses TRBV28 with TRBJ2-6; D is ambiguous. CDR3 length: 16 amino acids. Trimming stripped 2 bases from V and 1 base from J, with 9 bases between. Germline V CDR1 and CDR2: MDHEN, SYDVKM. CDR3 protein: CASSLVGGSGANVLTF. CDR3 DNA: TGTGCCAGCAGTTTAGTTGGTGGGTCTGGGGCCAACGTCCTGACTTTC.

The chain carries TRBV25-1 and TRBJ1-1; 9 bases are a match to TRBD1. This CDR3 has 14 amino acids. The V segment lost 5 bases and the J segment 3 bases; nucleotides outside the gene matches: 4. The germline gives CDR1 MGHDK, CDR2 SYGVNS. The CDR3, as DNA: TGTGCCAGCAGTAGAGGGACAGGGTACACTGAAGCTTTCTTT. Its protein is CASSRGTGYTEAFF. The variable domain in full, with the rest retrieved from reference TRBV25-1 and TRBJ1-1, is EADIYQTPRYLVIGTGKKITLECSQTMGHDKMYWYQQDPGMELHLIHYSYGVNSTEKGDLSSESTVSRIRTEHFPLTLESARPSHTSQYLCASSRGTGYTEAFFGQGTRLTVV.

V is TRBV11-1 and J is TRBJ2-1; D possibly corresponds to TRBD2 (7 bases). The germline V gene encodes CDR1 SGHAT and CDR2 FQDESV (reference sequence). With 4 bases removed from V and 2 bases from J, the gap between germline ends came to 12 bases. This CDR3 contains 15 residues. For the CDR3, the DNA is TGTGCCAGCAGCTCGAGGGGGGGAACCTACAATGAGCAGTTCTTC. Protein: CASSSRGGTYNEQFF.

This clone was observed a single time. V usage is TRBV6-1 and J usage is TRBJ2-5, with TRBD2 matching 10 bases. Trimming removed 2 bases from V and 4 bases from J; junction bases left unmatched: 16. The length of the CDR3 is 19 residues. CDR1 is MNHNS and CDR2 is SASEGT in the germline V gene. The CDR3 is CASSETGVLRSGRGETQYF. In DNA form, the CDR3 reads TGTGCCAGCAGTGAAACGGGTGTTTTGCGGAGCGGGAGGGGAGAGACCCAGTACTTC.

This chain connects TRBV15 to TRBJ2-3, with 11 bases aligning to TRBD2. This CDR3 spans 15 amino acids. Germline V gives CDR1 LNHNV, CDR2 YYDKDF (reference sequence). V shed 0 bases and J 6 bases; nucleotides not matched to a gene: 2. The chain's CDR3 is CATSRELAGDDTQYF. CDR3 DNA: TGTGCCACCAGCAGAGAACTAGCGGGGGACGATACGCAGTATTTT.

The chain uses TRBV19 and TRBJ1-5, with D tentatively TRBD1 (6 bases). CDR1 is LNHDA and CDR2 is SQIVND in the germline V gene (reference sequence). This CDR3 comprises 14 residues. With 1 base removed from V and 7 bases from J, the gap between germline ends came to 11 bases. CDR3 sequence reads: CASSIGPRGQPQHF. The CDR3 region has the DNA TGTGCCAGTAGTATAGGCCCCAGGGGACAGCCCCAGCATTTT.

This sequence joins TRBV30 and TRBJ1-1; D gene unclear. CDR1 is GTSNPN and CDR2 is SVGIG in the germline V gene (reference sequence). This CDR3 spans 11 amino acids. V was shortened by 2 bases and J by 8 bases, with 9 bases between the two germline ends. Here the CDR3 reads CAWSFDGEAFF. The CDR3 DNA follows: TGTGCCTGGAGTTTCGACGGAGAAGCTTTCTTT.

The chain has TRBV5-8 and TRBJ2-1; unclear D gene. Trimming left V 4 bases short and J 3 bases short, with 14 bases between. The CDR3 length is 15 residues. CDR1 and CDR2 from the germline V gene are SGHTS and YDEGEE. DNA of the CDR3: TGTGCCAGCAGCCGTGGTAGGGCAAGCTACAATGAGCAGTTCTTC. Translating gives CASSRGRASYNEQFF.

The chain has TRBV9 and TRBJ2-3; 7 positions agree with TRBD2. Unmatched junction bases numbered 5, after V lost 0 bases and J lost 4 bases. The germline V gene has CDR1 SGDLS and CDR2 YYNGEE. The CDR3 runs to 15 residues. The CDR3 sequence is CASSVASGTSDTQYF. The CDR3 bases are TGTGCCAGCAGCGTAGCTAGCGGAACTTCAGATACGCAGTATTTT.

CDR3 amino acids: CASSIGPNQPQHF. DNA for the CDR3: TGTGCCAGTAGTATCGGCCCCAATCAGCCCCAGCATTTT. V usage is TRBV19 and J usage is TRBJ1-5; D is uncertain. Trimming removed 3 bases from V and 3 bases from J, with 6 bases in between. Germline V gene data show CDR1 as LNHDA and CDR2 as SQIVND (reference sequence). This CDR3 comprises 13 residues.

This clone was observed a handful of times. This chain uses TRBV5-8 with TRBJ2-3; D may be TRBD2 (5 bases). Trimming took 0 bases from V and 4 from J, leaving 12 bases between them. Germline V gene sequence: CDR1 SGHTS, CDR2 YDEGEE. The CDR3 covers 15 residues. This CDR3 reads CASSLVAGVADTQYF. As DNA, the CDR3 is TGTGCCAGCAGCTTGGTGGCCGGGGTGGCAGATACGCAGTATTTT.

This chain uses TRBV15 with TRBJ1-4; the D gene is possibly TRBD1 (5 bases). This CDR3 region has 16 residues. Germline V gene data show CDR1 as LNHNV and CDR2 as YYDKDF (reference sequence). V gave up 5 bases and J gave up 2 bases, with 15 bases separating them. CDR3 amino acids: CATSRNPGRTNEKLFF. The CDR3 region has the DNA TGTGCCACCAGCCGAAACCCGGGACGGACTAATGAAAAACTGTTTTTT.